This T cell receptor (beta chain) derives from a study of cytomegalovirus exposure and HLA in healthy donors. Study in general: Most genotyped donors, roughly 83% of about 360, had Caucasian-associated genetic ancestry.

The PCR made use of 60 Vbeta and 13 Jbeta primers. Assay used: immunoSEQ multiplex PCR; TCRdb lists only in-frame clones, some missing. Among 130,000 or so clones listed, over 60% were seen once. J lost 2 bases, V lost 6 bases, and 16 bases had no gene match. CDR3 length: 18 amino acids. Germline V gene sequence: CDR1 MNHEY, CDR2 SMNVEV (reference sequence). The sample was PBMCs. This TCR was sampled from a man aged 30 to 39 in good health and CMV-seronegative. V usage is TRBV27 and J usage is TRBJ1-5; TRBD1 agrees at 7 bases. The CDR3 DNA follows: TGTGCCAGCAGCCTGAGACAGGGACCCATGAGGGGCAATCAGCCCCAGCATTTT. Protein: CASSLRQGPMRGNQPQHF.